The 24 T cell receptor beta chains in this list originate from one sample, sequenced in a study of brain metastases from non-small cell lung cancer. Profiled with immunoSEQ multiplex PCR; TCRdb holds only in-frame clones, not every one. The data contain about 4,100 clones, approximately 90% of them singletons. The source material was primary lung tumor tissue. The receptors stem from a donor at least 40 years old with non-small cell lung cancer.

The V and J genes are TRBV6-2 or TRBV6-3 and TRBJ2-3; a possible D gene is TRBD1 (6 bases). Trimming pared 6 bases from V and 6 bases from J, leaving 10 bases between. There are 12 residues in the CDR3. In germline, CDR1 is MNHEY, CDR2 SVGEGT. The CDR3 here is CASSQGWDTQYF. In DNA, the CDR3 is TGTGCCAGCAGCCAGGGGTGGGATACGCAGTATTTT.

This clone was counted once. CDR3 region: CASSQDGAGGGVETQYF. As DNA, the CDR3 is TGTGCCAGCAGCCAAGACGGTGCGGGGGGGGGCGTAGAGACCCAGTACTTC. The V gene is TRBV4-2, the J gene TRBJ2-5; 9 bases agree with TRBD2. J gave up 4 bases and V 0 bases, and 9 bases lay outside the gene matches. CDR1 is LGHNA, CDR2 YNFKEQ, per germline. This CDR3 is built from 17 residues.

V usage is TRBV5-1 and J usage is TRBJ2-3; D possibly corresponds to TRBD1 (6 bases). V was pared by 2 bases and J by 4 bases, with 14 bases between. Germline CDR1 SGHRS, CDR2 YFSETQ. There are 15 residues in the CDR3. CDR3 coding DNA: TGCGCCAGCAGCTTAGCCTTGGGGGCGGCAGATACGCAGTATTTT. This encodes CASSLALGAADTQYF.

This rearrangement joins TRBV18 to TRBJ2-7; 14 bases map to TRBD2. CDR3 length: 15 amino acids. Germline values: CDR1 KGHSH, CDR2 LQKENI. With 3 bases clipped from V and 7 bases from J, the junction kept 5 bases outside the gene matches. The CDR3 DNA follows: TGTGCCAGCTCACCCGGGACTAGCGGGGGCCATGAGCAGTACTTC. Protein: CASSPGTSGGHEQYF.

The gene calls are TRBV11-3 and TRBJ2-2; unclear D gene. The CDR3 sequence is 14 residues long. Deletions cut 0 bases from V and 4 bases from J, with 6 bases between. Germline CDR1 SGHNT, CDR2 YENEEA. In nucleotides, the CDR3 is TGTGCCAGCAGCTTAGATCTAAGCACCGGGGAGCTGTTTTTT. As protein: CASSLDLSTGELFF. Based on the CDR3 plus reference TRBV11-3 and TRBJ2-2, the full variable domain is EAGVVQSPRYKIIEKKQPVAFWCNPISGHNTLYWYLQNLGQGPELLIRYENEEAVDDSQLPKDRFSAERLKGVDSTLKIQPAELGDSAVYLCASSLDLSTGELFFGEGSRLTVL.

Remarks on this clone: The germline gene is not matched at one end of the junction; a read error may be the cause. The gene calls are TRBV11-3 and TRBJ2-1; TRBD1 might be the D (6 bases). The V gene's germline CDR1 is SGHNT and CDR2 YENEEA. The CDR3 is made up of 14 amino acids. The CDR3 loop is CASSFVQGGNKQFF. CDR3 nucleotides: TGTGCCAGCAGCTTTGTACAGGGCGGCAATAAGCAGTTCTTC. The full variable domain, completed using reference TRBV11-3 and TRBJ2-1, is EAGVVQSPRYKIIEKKQPVAFWCNPISGHNTLYWYLQNLGQGPELLIRYENEEAVDDSQLPKDRFSAERLKGVDSTLKIQPAELGDSAVYLCASSFVQGGNKQFFGPGTRLTVL.

This chain connects TRBV30 to TRBJ1-2; a possible D gene is TRBD1 (6 bases). The CDR3 runs to 14 residues. CDR1 is GTSNPN and CDR2 is SVGIG in the germline V gene (reference sequence). The V gene lost 3 bases and the J gene lost 2 bases, with 13 bases spanning the gap. CDR3 DNA: TGTGCCTGGAGCGGTGGACAGTGGAACTATGGCTACACCTTC. Its protein is CAWSGGQWNYGYTF.

The chain's CDR3 is CASSLATLSRAAGELFF. The CDR3 DNA is TGTGCCAGCAGCTTAGCGACCCTGAGCAGGGCAGCCGGGGAGCTGTTTTTT. The chain employs TRBV7-9 and TRBJ2-2; D may be TRBD1 (5 bases). The CDR3 sequence is 17 residues long. Trimming stripped 0 bases from V and 6 bases from J, with 17 bases between. Germline CDR1 and CDR2: SEHNR and FQNEAQ (reference sequence).

The chain joins TRBV2 to TRBJ2-2; 7 bases match TRBD1. Germline V CDR1 and CDR2: SNHLY, FYNNEI. Germline trimming cut 8 bases from V and 1 base from J; bases unmatched to any gene: 7. This CDR3 is 15 amino acids long. The CDR3 region has the DNA TGTGCCAGCCTACCGGACAGGAGGAACACCGGGGAGCTGTTTTTT. Protein: CASLPDRRNTGELFF.

V gene TRBV6-5 combines with J gene TRBJ2-3; tentative D call: TRBD2 (6 bases). The CDR3 sequence is 14 residues long. Trimming took 5 bases from V and 2 from J, leaving 11 bases between them. Germline assignment: CDR1 MNHEY and CDR2 SVGAGI. The CDR3 DNA is TGTGCCAGCAGTCGGGGGACTTTCACAGATACGCAGTATTTT. This codes for CASSRGTFTDTQYF.

The chain couples TRBV4-3 to TRBJ2-3; D is possibly TRBD2 (7 bases). CDR3 length equals 16 residues. The V and J ends lost 0 bases and 2 bases respectively, with 12 bases between them. CDR1 is LGHNA and CDR2 is YSLEER in the germline V gene. CDR3 DNA sequence: TGCGCCAGCAGCCAAGAAGGGAGGGGGGACACAGATACGCAGTATTTT. This gives the protein CASSQEGRGDTDTQYF.

This rearrangement joins TRBV7-9 to TRBJ1-2; TRBD1 matches at 9 bases. Germline V lookup: CDR1 SEHNR, CDR2 FQNEAQ (reference sequence). V shed 0 bases and J 8 bases; nucleotides not matched to a gene: 7. The CDR3 totals 15 residues. This chain's CDR3 is CASSLASSDRGGYTF. The CDR3 DNA reads as TGTGCCAGCAGCTTAGCCTCATCGGACAGGGGAGGCTACACCTTC. Full variable domain (missing parts from reference TRBV7-9 and TRBJ1-2): DTGVSQNPRHKITKRGQNVTFRCDPISEHNRLYWYRQTLGQGPEFLTYFQNEAQLEKSRLLSDRFSAERPKGSFSTLEIQRTEQGDSAMYLCASSLASSDRGGYTFGSGTRLTVV.

The chain uses TRBV30 and TRBJ1-3; D gene ambiguous. Germline V lookup: CDR1 GTSNPN, CDR2 SVGIG (reference sequence). This CDR3 region has 13 residues. V was clipped by 4 bases and J by 2 bases, with 9 bases between them. CDR3 DNA sequence: TGTGCCTGGAAGGCGATGGCTGGAAACACCATATATTTT. This sequence encodes CAWKAMAGNTIYF.

To note about this clone: At one boundary the junction diverges from the germline segment, which might be a read error. This chain connects TRBV7-7 to TRBJ2-2; unclear D gene. Germline-derived CDR1 and CDR2 are SSHAT and FNYEAQ (reference sequence). The CDR3 contains 16 residues. The CDR3 bases are TGTGCTAGCAGCTCAAGGACGGCCGCGAACACCGGGGAGCTGTTTTTT. Residues: CASSSRTAANTGELFF.

The chain combines TRBV19 with TRBJ1-2; D gene uncertain. Trimming removed 9 bases from V and 1 base from J, with 15 bases in between. Germline assignment: CDR1 LNHDA and CDR2 SQIVND (reference sequence). The CDR3 is 14 amino acids. In nucleotides, the CDR3 is TGTGCCAGCACCTCACGGGATCTTAACTATGGCTACACCTTC. Amino acids: CASTSRDLNYGYTF.

The gene calls are TRBV19 and TRBJ1-2, with TRBD1 matching 9 bases. Unmatched junction bases numbered 5, after V lost 5 bases and J lost 7 bases. Germline V lookup: CDR1 LNHDA, CDR2 SQIVND (reference sequence). The CDR3 extends over 13 amino acids. CDR3 amino acids: CASSPGTGIGYTF. In nucleotides, the CDR3 is TGTGCCAGTAGTCCCGGGACAGGGATTGGCTACACCTTC.

V and J are TRBV29-1 and TRBJ1-2; no clear D. Trimming removed 3 bases at V and 5 bases at J, with 13 bases between. The germline V gene has CDR1 SQVTM and CDR2 ANQGSEA. The CDR3 contains 13 residues. The CDR3 DNA is TGCAGCGTTGATACTCCCTTGGGGTATGGCTACACCTTC. The encoded protein is CSVDTPLGYGYTF.

This clone was counted between two and nine times. The same CDR3 arises from other DNA sequences in this sample as well. CDR3 sequence: CASSLSDGYNEQFF. CDR3 coding DNA: TGTGCCAGCAGCCTATCGGACGGTTACAATGAGCAGTTCTTC. The chain uses TRBV7-9 and TRBJ2-1; D call uncertain. V lost 5 bases and J 4 bases, leaving 12 bases between the germline ends. From germline, CDR1 is SEHNR and CDR2 FQNEAQ (reference sequence). The CDR3 sequence is 14 residues long.

The chain links TRBV11-2 to TRBJ2-3; D not resolved. Trimming shortened V by 3 bases and J by 1 base, and 5 bases separated the two germline ends. The length of the CDR3 is 13 residues. Germline V gene data show CDR1 as SGHAT and CDR2 as FQNNGV. Here the CDR3 reads CASSFPRTDTQYF. In DNA, the CDR3 is TGTGCCAGCAGCTTCCCGCGCACAGATACGCAGTATTTT.

The CDR3 sequence: CASSMRGLAGATDTQYF. CDR3 sequence (DNA): TGTGCCAGTAGTATGAGGGGGCTAGCGGGGGCCACAGATACGCAGTATTTT. This chain uses TRBV19 with TRBJ2-3; 10 bases are shared with TRBD2. The trim removed 3 bases at V and 2 bases at J, leaving 8 bases unmatched. CDR1 is LNHDA and CDR2 is SQIVND in the germline V gene (reference sequence). The CDR3 is 17 residues long.

Remarks on this clone: One end of the junction fails to match germline, which may point to a read error. The rearrangement links TRBV5-1 to TRBJ1-6, with a weak D call TRBD1 (5 bases). The CDR3 spans 15 residues. Per the germline V gene, CDR1 is SGHRS and CDR2 is YFSETQ. CDR3 coding DNA: TGCGCCAGCAGCTTAACAGGCAACAATAATTCACCCTTCCACTTT. It specifies CASSLTGNNNSPFHF.

The chain links TRBV7-9 to TRBJ2-2, with D maybe TRBD1 (6 bases). The CDR3 sequence is 15 residues long. Germline CDR1 reads SEHNR; CDR2 reads FQNEAQ (reference sequence). With 8 bases removed from V and 1 base from J, the gap between germline ends came to 14 bases. CDR3 residues: CASPRGTRNTGELFF. CDR3 nucleotide sequence: TGTGCCAGCCCTAGGGGGACCAGGAACACCGGGGAGCTGTTTTTT.

As regards this clone: Possible read error: a much larger clone is one base away. V is TRBV19 and J is TRBJ2-7; possibly TRBD1 for D (6 bases). The ends were cut back, 3 bases at V and 3 bases at J, with 12 bases in the middle. CDR1 is LNHDA and CDR2 is SQIVND in the germline V gene (reference sequence). The CDR3 consists of 14 residues. The CDR3 loop is CASSMGTRGYEQYF. The CDR3 DNA follows: TGTGCCAGTAGTATGGGGACAAGGGGCTACGAGCAGTACTTC.

The chain couples TRBV3-1 (or the pseudogene TRBV3-2) to TRBJ2-7; D unresolved. Trimming left V 8 bases short and J 5 bases short, with 19 bases between. Germline V gives CDR1 LGHDT, CDR2 YNNKEL (reference sequence). This CDR3 has 14 amino acids. The CDR3 spells CASSRIKGVHEQYF. In DNA form, the CDR3 reads TGTGCCAGCTCGAGAATCAAGGGTGTCCACGAGCAGTACTTC.